This paragraph covers one T cell receptor beta chain sequence. Its antigen is still unknown. The PCR made use of 60 Vbeta and 13 Jbeta primers. Assay: immunoSEQ multiplex PCR; the TCRdb copy retains only in-frame clones and omits some. Of roughly 81,000 clones in the sample, 65% to 80% were seen once. The sample comes from a study of cytomegalovirus exposure and HLA in healthy donors. The study's findings and limits: A few of the chains that were CMV-associated were confirmed in vitro to be specific for CMV antigens. Some TCR beta chains (more than 150 of them) were listed as cytomegalovirus-associated.

Sequenced: PBMCs. This receptor was taken from a man aged 25 to 45 in good health and CMV-seronegative.

CDR3: CASSLGTGVRGTEAFF. Written as DNA, the CDR3 is TGTGCCAGCAGCTTGGGGACAGGGGTTAGAGGCACTGAAGCTTTCTTT. V is TRBV7-9 and J is TRBJ1-1, with TRBD1 matching 10 bases. With V trimmed by 3 bases and J by 4 bases, 8 bases remained unmatched. There are 16 residues in the CDR3. CDR1 SEHNR and CDR2 FQNEAQ come from the germline V gene (reference sequence).